The 32 T cell receptor beta chains reported below all come from one sample, sequenced in a study of vaccination effects on CD4 cells after COVID-19. No antigen has been identified for these receptors. The method was immunoSEQ multiplex PCR; TCRdb's version includes in-frame clones alone and lacks a portion of them. This table holds approximately 40,000 clones, around 80% found once. Once cultured for approximately ten days, the cells underwent separation to obtain CD4+ T cells. The starting material was CD4+ T cells from PBMCs cultured without peptide, obtained before COVID-19 vaccination. The receptors were gathered from a human donor who received a COVID-19 vaccine.

The chain carries TRBV14 and TRBJ2-2; D not resolved. This CDR3 has 14 residues. CDR1 is SGHDN, CDR2 FVKESK, per germline. Trimming stripped 2 bases from V and 7 bases from J, with 11 bases between. The CDR3, as DNA: TGTGCCAGCAGCCAACCTCTGGGTGTCGGGGAGCTGTTTTTT. Translation gives CASSQPLGVGELFF.

The V gene is TRBV23-1, the J gene TRBJ2-7, with D perhaps matching TRBD2 (5 bases). TRBV23-1 is an ORF; its function is uncertain. V was pared by 3 bases and J by 7 bases, with 13 bases between. CDR3 length equals 13 residues. The CDR3 DNA reads TGCGCCAGCAGTCATTTACGAGGGAAGGAGCAGTACGTC. Its translation is CASSHLRGKEQYV.

The gene calls are TRBV3-1 (or the pseudogene TRBV3-2) and TRBJ1-2; weak D call: TRBD1 (5 bases). V lost 3 bases and J 8 bases, leaving 16 bases between the germline ends. The CDR3 is 14 residues long. CDR1 and CDR2 from the germline V gene are LGHDT and YNNKEL (reference sequence). The CDR3 protein is CASSHTRLGGGYTF. DNA of the CDR3: TGTGCCAGCAGCCATACGAGGTTGGGGGGGGGCTACACCTTC.

The rearrangement links TRBV6-5 to TRBJ1-1; possibly TRBD1 for D (5 bases). The V gene lost 0 bases and the J gene lost 0 bases, with 11 bases spanning the gap. Germline V gene lookup returns CDR1 MNHEY and CDR2 SVGAGI. The CDR3 is 16 residues long. The CDR3, as DNA: TGTGCCAGCAGTTACTCGAGGAACAGGATGAACACTGAAGCTTTCTTT. Residues: CASSYSRNRMNTEAFF.

This chain uses TRBV6-2 or TRBV6-3 with TRBJ2-5, with D perhaps given as TRBD1 or TRBD2 (5 bases each). The length of the CDR3 is 15 residues. V shed 2 bases and J shed 5 bases, with 15 bases lying between them. CDR1 is MNHEY and CDR2 is SVGEGT in the germline V gene. The CDR3 nucleotides are TGTGCCAGCAGTTACCTCAGTGGGGGATTGGAGACCCAGTACTTC. Its translation is CASSYLSGGLETQYF.

The V call is TRBV12-3 or TRBV12-4, the J call TRBJ1-2; D remains ambiguous. V gave up 6 bases and J gave up 8 bases, with 13 bases separating them. The CDR3 length is 12 residues. In nucleotides, the CDR3 is TGTGCCAGCAGCCCAGACAAATACGGCTACACCTTC. Translated, it gives CASSPDKYGYTF.

This chain uses TRBV6-2 or TRBV6-3 with TRBJ2-4, with D perhaps given as TRBD1 or TRBD2 (5 bases each). The germline CDR1 and CDR2 sequences are MNHEY and SVGEGT. Trimming cost V 6 bases and J 6 bases, with 15 bases left between them. The CDR3 loop spans 14 amino acids. CDR3 sequence: CASSPRGAVNIQYF. For the CDR3, the DNA is TGTGCCAGCAGCCCCAGAGGGGCGGTAAACATTCAGTACTTC.

The chain uses TRBV5-1 and TRBJ1-5; D not resolved. The CDR3 length is 17 residues. V lost 0 bases and J 2 bases, leaving 15 bases between the germline ends. Germline CDR1 and CDR2: SGHRS and YFSETQ. The CDR3 region is CASSLGAVGEGNQPQHF. The CDR3 DNA is TGCGCCAGCAGCTTGGGGGCCGTGGGAGAGGGCAATCAGCCCCAGCATTTT.

This clone was detected only once. This rearrangement joins TRBV5-1 to TRBJ2-5; TRBD2 aligns across 12 bases. V dropped 7 bases and J dropped 2; count of bases not matched to a gene: 6. The germline V gene encodes CDR1 SGHRS and CDR2 YFSETQ. CDR3 length equals 15 residues. The DNA of the CDR3 is TGCGCCAGCGGGGAGACTAGCGGGAGACAAGAGACCCAGTACTTC. Translated, it gives CASGETSGRQETQYF.

The chain links TRBV5-4 to TRBJ1-2, with 8 bases identical to TRBD1. J was trimmed by 4 bases and V by 3 bases; bases with no gene match: 8. Germline V gene lookup returns CDR1 SGHNT and CDR2 YYREEE (reference sequence). The CDR3 is made up of 15 amino acids. Here the CDR3 DNA reads TGTGCCAGCAGCTCTCCAACAGGGGGATCCTATGGCTACACCTTC. This sequence encodes CASSSPTGGSYGYTF.

Turning to this clone: At one end, the junction sequence differs from germline, possibly due to a read error. The chain carries TRBV7-3 and TRBJ2-3, with D maybe TRBD2 (6 bases). From germline, CDR1 is SGHTA and CDR2 FQGTGA. The CDR3 is 14 amino acids. The CDR3 here is CASSLTGGTDTQYF. CDR3 nucleotide sequence: TGTGCCAGCAGCCTAACGGGGGGCACAGATACGCAGTATTTT. Together with reference TRBV7-3 and TRBJ2-3, the CDR3 gives the full variable domain: GAGVSQTPSNKVTEKGKYVELRCDPISGHTALYWYRQSLGQGPEFLIYFQGTGAADDSGLPNDRFFAVRPEGSVSTLKIQRTERGDSAVYLCASSLTGGTDTQYFGPGTRLTVL.

The chain joins TRBV5-1 to TRBJ2-5; 7 bases are shared with TRBD2. Germline lookup yields CDR1 SGHRS and CDR2 YFSETQ. After removal of 0 bases from V and 2 bases from J, the junction contained 7 bases not matched to a gene. This CDR3 has 16 amino acids. This CDR3 reads CASSLALAGPQETQYF. The CDR3 DNA reads TGCGCCAGCAGCTTGGCGTTAGCGGGCCCACAAGAGACCCAGTACTTC. Together with reference TRBV5-1 and TRBJ2-5, the CDR3 gives the full variable domain: KAGVTQTPRYLIKTRGQQVTLSCSPISGHRSVSWYQQTPGQGLQFLFEYFSETQRNKGNFPGRFSGRQFSNSRSEMNVSTLELGDSALYLCASSLALAGPQETQYFGPGTRLLVL.

This chain uses TRBV19 with TRBJ2-5; 11 bases are a match to TRBD2. CDR1 is LNHDA and CDR2 is SQIVND in the germline V gene (reference sequence). Germline trimming cut 10 bases from V and 4 bases from J; bases unmatched to any gene: 5. The CDR3 totals 13 residues. The chain's CDR3 is CATALAGGETQYF. The CDR3 nucleotides are TGTGCCACCGCGCTAGCGGGAGGAGAGACCCAGTACTTC.

The gene calls are TRBV20-1 and TRBJ2-7, with D hard to call. This CDR3 has 11 amino acids. Germline-derived CDR1 and CDR2 are DFQATT and SNEGSKA (reference sequence). With 1 base removed from V and 5 bases from J, the gap between germline ends came to 6 bases. The CDR3 nucleotides are TGCAGTGCTAGAGGTGGGAACGAGCAGTACGTC. As protein: CSARGGNEQYV.

The chain's CDR3 is CASSKAGTSTDTQYF. The CDR3 bases are TGTGCCAGCAGTAAAGCGGGAACTAGCACAGATACGCAGTATTTT. The rearrangement joins TRBV6-4 to TRBJ2-3; 7 positions match TRBD2. The CDR3 runs to 15 residues. The germline CDR1 and CDR2 sequences are MRHNA and SNTAGT. V shed 5 bases, J shed 0 bases, and the junction held 5 bases outside the gene matches.

The chain carries TRBV6-5 and TRBJ2-7; a possible D gene is TRBD1 (6 bases). Trimming took 6 bases from V and 2 from J, leaving 14 bases between them. This CDR3 is built from 14 residues. Germline lookup yields CDR1 MNHEY and CDR2 SVGAGI. This CDR3 is CASRPDRITYEQYV. DNA for the CDR3: TGTGCCAGCAGACCGGACAGAATCACCTACGAGCAGTACGTC.

The chain recombines TRBV7-6 with TRBJ1-4; a possible D gene is TRBD1 (5 bases). Germline V gives CDR1 SGHVS, CDR2 FNYEAQ. This CDR3 has 15 residues. V was shortened by 1 base and J by 5 bases, with 11 bases between the two germline ends. DNA of the CDR3: TGTGCCAGCAGCTTAGTTAGAGGGGAAAATGAAAAACTGTTTTTT. As protein: CASSLVRGENEKLFF.

CDR3 residues: CASSLDPIGSRLYGYTF. Here the CDR3 DNA reads TGTGCCAGCAGCTTAGACCCGATTGGGTCGAGACTCTATGGCTACACCTTC. The chain has TRBV7-8 and TRBJ1-2; no clear D gene. Germline CDR1 reads SGHVS; CDR2 reads FQNEAQ. V lost 1 base to trimming and J lost 4 bases, with 19 bases between them. The CDR3 sequence is 17 residues long.

The V call is TRBV6-2 or TRBV6-3, the J call TRBJ1-2; no clear D. The V end lost 5 bases, the J end lost 3 bases, and 10 bases lay between the germline ends. The CDR3 extends over 13 amino acids. Germline V gene data show CDR1 as MNHEY and CDR2 as SVGEGT. CDR3 DNA sequence: TGTGCCAGCAGTGTCTTAAGTGACTATGGCTACACCTTC. Translating it yields CASSVLSDYGYTF.

A few counts support this clone. V is TRBV7-9 and J is TRBJ1-6; a weak D match, TRBD1 (6 bases). Trimming took 1 base from V and 7 from J, leaving 8 bases between them. Germline CDR1 SEHNR, CDR2 FQNEAQ (reference sequence). The CDR3 has 14 residues. CDR3 amino acids: CASSLVQGNSPLHF. CDR3 nucleotides: TGTGCCAGCAGCTTAGTGCAGGGGAATTCACCCCTCCACTTT.

The chain is built from TRBV5-1 and TRBJ2-5, with 7 positions matching TRBD1. From germline, CDR1 is SGHRS and CDR2 YFSETQ. V was clipped by 0 bases and J by 5 bases; unmatched bases: 4. The CDR3 sequence is 14 residues long. The CDR3 loop reads CASSLDPQGETQYF. The DNA of the CDR3 is TGCGCCAGCAGCTTGGACCCACAGGGGGAGACCCAGTACTTC.

This chain joins TRBV19 and TRBJ2-5; 8 bases map to TRBD1. The CDR3 totals 14 residues. Trimming removed 5 bases from V and 5 bases from J; junction bases left unmatched: 7. CDR1 and CDR2 from the germline V gene are LNHDA and SQIVND (reference sequence). The CDR3 DNA is TGTGCCAGTAGTGCTACAGGGGGTTGGGAGACCCAGTACTTC. Its protein product is CASSATGGWETQYF.

CDR3 loop: CASRLLRADRSYEQYV. The CDR3 DNA sequence: TGTGCAAGTCGCTTACTTCGGGCAGATCGATCCTACGAGCAGTACGTC. J is TRBJ2-7 and V is TRBV12-2. TRBV12-2 counts as a pseudogene. This CDR3 is built from 16 residues.

The chain combines TRBV4-3 with TRBJ1-4; a weak D match, TRBD1 (5 bases). V was pared by 0 bases and J by 8 bases, with 13 bases between. From germline, CDR1 is LGHNA and CDR2 YSLEER. The CDR3 extends over 15 amino acids. CDR3 protein: CASSQEGALWEKLFF. CDR3 DNA sequence: TGCGCCAGCAGCCAAGAAGGGGCTCTCTGGGAAAAACTGTTTTTT.

DNA of the CDR3: TGTGCCAGCAGCGAAAGTAGGGCGGGGGAGCAGTTCTTC. As protein: CASSESRAGEQFF. The chain has TRBV5-5 and TRBJ2-1, with D possibly TRBD2 on 6 matching bases. Per germline, CDR1 SGHKS and CDR2 YYEKEE (reference sequence). The CDR3 extends over 13 amino acids. With 4 bases removed from V and 10 bases from J, the gap between germline ends came to 15 bases.

A single count supports this clone. The gene calls are TRBV12-3 or TRBV12-4 and TRBJ1-5, with D unresolved. The CDR3 spans 13 residues. The V end was cut by 3 bases, the J end by 6 bases, with 9 bases between. CDR3 residues: CASSFREGQPQHF. For the CDR3, the DNA is TGTGCCAGCAGTTTTAGGGAGGGTCAGCCCCAGCATTTT.

The table lists this clone with a few counts. J is TRBJ2-3 and V is TRBV5-1; 10 nucleotides line up with TRBD1. The V segment lost 5 bases and the J segment 4 bases; nucleotides outside the gene matches: 4. CDR3 size: 14 residues. The germline V gene has CDR1 SGHRS and CDR2 YFSETQ. CDR3 DNA: TGCGCCAGCAGAACCGGGACAGGGGCAGATACGCAGTATTTT. Protein: CASRTGTGADTQYF.

Regarding this clone: This specimen includes other DNA sequences encoding the same CDR3. The V and J genes are TRBV6-5 and TRBJ2-3, with D perhaps matching TRBD1 (5 bases). From germline, CDR1 is MNHEY and CDR2 SVGAGI. Trimming pared 0 bases from V and 4 bases from J, leaving 5 bases between. The CDR3 length is 13 residues. The CDR3 loop reads CASSYSRADTQYF. The DNA of the CDR3 is TGTGCCAGCAGTTACTCCAGGGCAGATACGCAGTATTTT.

The chain recombines TRBV7-9 with TRBJ1-5, with TRBD1 matching over 7 bases. The CDR3 is made up of 15 amino acids. V trimming: 7 bases; J trimming: 9 bases; junction bases outside the gene matches: 15. The germline V gene encodes CDR1 SEHNR and CDR2 FQNEAQ (reference sequence). The CDR3 DNA reads TGTGCCAGCAATCTAGGGTCCCAGGGGGATGGGCCCCAGCATTTT. It translates to CASNLGSQGDGPQHF. The full variable domain, rest sourced from reference TRBV7-9 and TRBJ1-5, is DTGVSQNPRHKITKRGQNVTFRCDPISEHNRLYWYRQTLGQGPEFLTYFQNEAQLEKSRLLSDRFSAERPKGSFSTLEIQRTEQGDSAMYLCASNLGSQGDGPQHFGDGTRLSIL.

V is TRBV12-3 or TRBV12-4 and J is TRBJ1-2; D unresolved. The CDR3 has 11 amino acids. The V end lost 9 bases, the J end lost 1 base, and 6 bases lay between the germline ends. The CDR3 DNA is TGTGCCAGAGCAAGTAACTATGGCTACACCTTC. Protein sequence: CARASNYGYTF.

The V and J genes are TRBV18 and TRBJ1-1; 7 nucleotides match TRBD1. Germline loops: CDR1 KGHSH, CDR2 LQKENI. V shed 4 bases, J shed 1 base, and the junction held 3 bases outside the gene matches. The CDR3 extends over 14 amino acids. In DNA, the CDR3 is TGTGCCAGCTCACGACAGGGCGCGAACACTGAAGCTTTCTTT. Amino acid sequence: CASSRQGANTEAFF.

J is TRBJ1-5 and V is TRBV6-5; 9 nucleotides agree with TRBD1. Trimming removed 0 bases from V and 3 bases from J; junction bases left unmatched: 3. Germline V gene sequence: CDR1 MNHEY, CDR2 SVGAGI. The CDR3 contains 16 residues. DNA of the CDR3: TGTGCCAGCAGTTACTCGACAGGGGGTATCAATCAGCCCCAGCATTTT. This translates into CASSYSTGGINQPQHF.